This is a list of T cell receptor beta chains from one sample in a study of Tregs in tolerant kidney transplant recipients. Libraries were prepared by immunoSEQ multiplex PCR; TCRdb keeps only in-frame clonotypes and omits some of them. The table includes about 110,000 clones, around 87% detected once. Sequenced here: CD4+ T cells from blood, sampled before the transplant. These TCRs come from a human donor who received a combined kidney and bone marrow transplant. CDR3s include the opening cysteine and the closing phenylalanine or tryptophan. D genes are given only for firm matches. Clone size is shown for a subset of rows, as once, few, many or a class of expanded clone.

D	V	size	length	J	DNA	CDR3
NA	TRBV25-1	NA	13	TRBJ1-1	TGTGCCAGCAAGTGGGCCATGAACACTGAAGCTTTCTTT	CASKWAMNTEAFF
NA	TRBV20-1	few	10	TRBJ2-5	TGCAGTGCCCTCGGGGAGACCCAGTACTTC	CSALGETQYF
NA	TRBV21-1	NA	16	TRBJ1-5	TGTGCCAGCAGCAAGGGCCGGGACAGTAGCAATCAGCCCCAGCATTTT	CASSKGRDSSNQPQHF
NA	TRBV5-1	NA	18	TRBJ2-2	TGCGCCAGCAGCCGCGGAGTAGTAGGAAGCGTTAACACCGGGGAGCTGTTTTTT	CASSRGVVGSVNTGELFF
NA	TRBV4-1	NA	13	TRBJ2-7	TGCGCCAGCAGCCAAGACCCCGGGACAGAGCAGTACTTC	CASSQDPGTEQYF
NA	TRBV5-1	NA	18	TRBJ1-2	TGCGCCAGCAGCTTGGTGGGGGGACGCAGTAGTATTAACTATGGCTACACCTTC	CASSLVGGRSSINYGYTF
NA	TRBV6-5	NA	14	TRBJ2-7	TGTGCCAGCAGTTACTCCACAGTCTCCTACGAGCAGTACTTC	CASSYSTVSYEQYF
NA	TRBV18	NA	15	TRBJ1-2	TGTGCCAGCTCAGAAGGTTCCTTAGGAGTCTATGGCTACACCTTC	CASSEGSLGVYGYTF
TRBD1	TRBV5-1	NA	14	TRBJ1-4	TGCGCCAGCAGTACAGGGGGGAGTAATGAAAAACTGTTTTTT	CASSTGGSNEKLFF
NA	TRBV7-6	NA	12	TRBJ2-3	TGTGCCAGCAGCTTAATTTCTGATACGCAGTATTTT	CASSLISDTQYF
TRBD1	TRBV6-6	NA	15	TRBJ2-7	TGTGCCAGCAGTTACTCGGGACAGGGGTCCTACGAGCAGTACTTC	CASSYSGQGSYEQYF
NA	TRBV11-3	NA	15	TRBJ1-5	TGTGCCAGCAGCTTAGAATGGGGGAGGCATCAGCCCCAGCATTTT	CASSLEWGRHQPQHF
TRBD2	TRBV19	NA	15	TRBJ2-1	TGTGCCAGTAGTACCCTAGCGGGAGTCTACAATGAGCAGTTCTTC	CASSTLAGVYNEQFF
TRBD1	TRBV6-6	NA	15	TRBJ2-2	TGTGCCAGCAGGCGGGACAGGGTATCGACCGGGGAGCTGTTTTTT	CASRRDRVSTGELFF
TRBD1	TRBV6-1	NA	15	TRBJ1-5	TGTGCCAGCACTACAGGGGGCTATTTCAATCAGCCCCAGCATTTT	CASTTGGYFNQPQHF
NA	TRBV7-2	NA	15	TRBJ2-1	TGTGCCAGCAGCCCGGGGAGTAAGACCTACAATGAGCAGTTCTTC	CASSPGSKTYNEQFF
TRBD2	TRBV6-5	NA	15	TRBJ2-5	TGTGCCAGCAGTTACTCGCGGGGGGTGGGAGAGACCCAGTACTTC	CASSYSRGVGETQYF
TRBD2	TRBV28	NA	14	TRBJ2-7	TGTGCCAGCAGACCGGGACTAGCTACGTACGAGCAGTACTTC	CASRPGLATYEQYF
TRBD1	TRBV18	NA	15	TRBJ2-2	TGTGCCAGCTCGGGAGGACAGGGTTCGATCGGGGAGCTGTTTTTT	CASSGGQGSIGELFF
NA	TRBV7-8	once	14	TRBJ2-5	TGTGCCAGCAGCCCCCGGGGGAGAAAAGAGACCCAGTACTTC	CASSPRGRKETQYF
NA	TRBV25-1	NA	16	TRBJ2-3	TGTGCCAGCAGCCAAAGGGGTGGTAGCTTCACAGATACGCAGTATTTT	CASSQRGGSFTDTQYF
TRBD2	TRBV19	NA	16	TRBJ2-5	TGTGCCAGTAGTACGGCCGGCGGGGGAGGGAGGGAGACCCAGTACTTC	CASSTAGGGGRETQYF
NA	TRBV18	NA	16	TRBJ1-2	TGTGCCAGCTCACCACAGAGGGTTGGCCCTAACTATGGCTACACCTTC	CASSPQRVGPNYGYTF
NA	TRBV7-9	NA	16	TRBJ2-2	TGTGCCAGCAGCTTACTTCGCGGGGCCGGGACCGGGGAGCTGTTTTTT	CASSLLRGAGTGELFF
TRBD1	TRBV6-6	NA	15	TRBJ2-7	TGTGCCAGCCGCGCCCGGGACAGGGAAACCTACGAGCAGTACTTC	CASRARDRETYEQYF
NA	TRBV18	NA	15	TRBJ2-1	TGTGCCAGCTCCTGGACGTACAATGGGGGGAATGAGCAGTTCTTC	CASSWTYNGGNEQFF
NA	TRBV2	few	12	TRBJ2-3	TGTGCCAGCAGTGAGACAACAGATACGCAGTATTTT	CASSETTDTQYF
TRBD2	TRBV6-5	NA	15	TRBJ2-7	TGTGCCAGTAACTCGGGGGGGAGCGTATCGTGGGAGCAGTACTTC	CASNSGGSVSWEQYF
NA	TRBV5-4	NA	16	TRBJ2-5	TGTGCCAGCAGCTGGACGCATTGGGGAGACCAAGAGACCCAGTACTTC	CASSWTHWGDQETQYF
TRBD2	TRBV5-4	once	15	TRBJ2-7	TGTGCCAGCAGCTCCACGGGAGGGCCTTCCAACGAGCAGTACTTC	CASSSTGGPSNEQYF
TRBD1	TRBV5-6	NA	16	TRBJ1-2	TGTGCCAGCAGCTTGGGGGCGACAGGGAAATTAAATGGCTACACCTTC	CASSLGATGKLNGYTF
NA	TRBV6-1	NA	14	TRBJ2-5	TGTGCCAGCAGTACAGGTACCTCTCAAGAGACCCAGTACTTC	CASSTGTSQETQYF
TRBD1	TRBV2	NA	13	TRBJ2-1	TGTGCCAGCAGGACACAGGGGGCTAATGAGCAGTTCTTC	CASRTQGANEQFF
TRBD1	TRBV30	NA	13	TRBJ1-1	TGTGCCTGGAGCATAGGCAGGGGGACTGAAGCTTTCTTT	CAWSIGRGTEAFF
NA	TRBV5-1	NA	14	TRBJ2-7	TGCGCCAGCAGCTTGGACAGGCGTACCTACGAGCAGTACTTC	CASSLDRRTYEQYF
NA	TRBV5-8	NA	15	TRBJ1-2	TGTGCCAGCAGCCCGGGGGGTCTTCCTAACTATGGCTACACCTTC	CASSPGGLPNYGYTF
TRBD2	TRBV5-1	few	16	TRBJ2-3	TGCGCCAGCAGCTTGGTGCCCGGGGGGATCACAGATACGCAGTATTTT	CASSLVPGGITDTQYF
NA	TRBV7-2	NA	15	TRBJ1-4	TGTGCCAGCAGCTTAGGAGTGGTTACTAATGAAAAACTGTTTTTT	CASSLGVVTNEKLFF
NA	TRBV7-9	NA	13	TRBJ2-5	TGTGCCAGCAGCTTAGGGCCGTTGCAGACCCAGTACTTC	CASSLGPLQTQYF
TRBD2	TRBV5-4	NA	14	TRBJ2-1	TGTGCCAGCAGCTGGCTAGCGGGAGGGAATGAGCAGTTCTTC	CASSWLAGGNEQFF
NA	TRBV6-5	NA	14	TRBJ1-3	TGTGCCAGCAGGGTAGAGTTCTCTGGAAACACCATATATTTT	CASRVEFSGNTIYF
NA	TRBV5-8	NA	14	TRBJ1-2	TGTGCCAGCAGCTTGGTCAGGGCGCTGAGTGGCTACACCTTC	CASSLVRALSGYTF
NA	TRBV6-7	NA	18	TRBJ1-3	TGTGCCAGCAGCCACACATCAGGGTGGTCTGCCTCTGGAAACACCATATATTTT	CASSHTSGWSASGNTIYF
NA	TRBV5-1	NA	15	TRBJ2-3	TGCGCCAGCAGCTTTTACGGGGGTAGGACAGATACGCAGTATTTT	CASSFYGGRTDTQYF